The rows below give T cell receptor beta chains drawn from one sample of a study of technical replicates of blood from several donors. Clones were sequenced by immunoSEQ multiplex PCR, and TCRdb holds only the in-frame ones, with some missing. Of over 65,000 clones in the sample, roughly 98% were seen once. Sequenced: T cells isolated from PBMCs. These receptors were collected from a human donor in good health. The CDR3 runs from the conserved cysteine through the conserved F or W. A D gene is named only where the DNA matches it firmly. Rows give clone size only sometimes, using once, few, many, or a class for an expanded clone.

DNA	CDR3	size	V	J	D
TGTGCCAGTAGTATCGCCGGGACAGGGAACACTGAAGCTTTCTTT	CASSIAGTGNTEAFF	-	TRBV19	TRBJ1-1	TRBD1
TGTGCCAGCAGTGAATTATGGGGTAGCGGGAGACTGGATGAGCAGTTCTTC	CASSELWGSGRLDEQFF	-	TRBV25-1	TRBJ2-1	TRBD2
TGTGCCAGCAGTTTAATGGGGGGGGACACCGGGGAGCTGTTTTTT	CASSLMGGDTGELFF	-	TRBV28	TRBJ2-2	TRBD2
TGCAGCGTCGTAATGCGACAGGGTATGAACACTGAAGCTTTCTTT	CSVVMRQGMNTEAFF	once	TRBV29-1	TRBJ1-1	TRBD1
TGCGCCAGCAGCTTAAGAGCGACCTACTACGAGCAGTACTTC	CASSLRATYYEQYF	-	TRBV5-1	TRBJ2-7	-
TGCGCCAGCAGCCAAGATGGGACAGGCCCTATGAACACTGAAGCTTTCTTT	CASSQDGTGPMNTEAFF	-	TRBV4-1	TRBJ1-1	TRBD1
TGTGCCAGCAGCCAAGGCAACAGGGGAGACTACGAGCAGTACTTC	CASSQGNRGDYEQYF	-	TRBV11-2	TRBJ2-7	TRBD1
TGCGCCAGCAGCTTGCCCGAACTAGCGGGGGGATTCTCCTACGAGCAGTACTTC	CASSLPELAGGFSYEQYF	-	TRBV5-1	TRBJ2-7	TRBD2
TGCGCCAGCAGCCACGCTCGGACAGGGGAGTATGGCTACACCTTC	CASSHARTGEYGYTF	-	TRBV4-1	TRBJ1-2	TRBD1
TGTGCCAGCAGTTTAGTTGCGGGGGGGAGTGAAGGGACCCAGTACTTC	CASSLVAGGSEGTQYF	-	TRBV28	TRBJ2-5	TRBD2
TGTGCCAGCAGCGTAGAGGACAGGGTTGCCGGGGAGCTGTTTTTT	CASSVEDRVAGELFF	-	TRBV9	TRBJ2-2	TRBD1
TGTGCCAGCAGTGAGGCAGGGTGGTCTGGAAACACCATATATTTT	CASSEAGWSGNTIYF	-	TRBV2	TRBJ1-3	-
TGCAGCGTAAGTACAGGGGATAGACGCGAGCAGTACTTC	CSVSTGDRREQYF	-	TRBV29-1	TRBJ2-7	TRBD1
TGTGCCTGCACGGGAGGTATGGATCAGCCCCAGCATTTT	CACTGGMDQPQHF	-	TRBV7-2	TRBJ1-5	-
TGTGCCAGCAGCATCGGACAGCCAACCGACACTGAAGCTTTCTTT	CASSIGQPTDTEAFF	-	TRBV21-1	TRBJ1-1	-
TGCAGCGCTCAACAGGGGGCGGGTCAGCCCCAGCATTTT	CSAQQGAGQPQHF	-	TRBV29-1	TRBJ1-5	TRBD1
TGTGCCAGCAGCTTAGCGGGTAGCGGGGAGCCTGAGCAGTTCTTC	CASSLAGSGEPEQFF	-	TRBV7-8	TRBJ2-1	TRBD2
TGTGCCAGCAGCGAACGGACAGGGAGGAACGAGCAGTACTTC	CASSERTGRNEQYF	-	TRBV2	TRBJ2-7	TRBD1
TGTGCCAGCAGCCAAGACAGGGACTACGAGCAGTACTTC	CASSQDRDYEQYF	-	TRBV6-5	TRBJ2-7	TRBD1
TGTGCCAGTCGTTCGCTATTCAGGGGGCGGACTGAAGCTTTCTTT	CASRSLFRGRTEAFF	-	TRBV19	TRBJ1-1	TRBD1
TGTGCCAGCAGTCCTAACGGAGGAGCGGGGGGGCGGGAGCAGTACTTC	CASSPNGGAGGREQYF	-	TRBV28	TRBJ2-7	TRBD2
TGTGCCAGCAGTTATTTGGTAGGGGCGATCTACGAGCAGTACTTC	CASSYLVGAIYEQYF	-	TRBV6-5	TRBJ2-7	-
TGTGCCAACCTACGCGGCCAAGTTGGGTCCACAGATACGCAGTATTTT	CANLRGQVGSTDTQYF	-	TRBV21-1	TRBJ2-3	-
TGTGCCAGCAGCCCTAACCCTCTAGCGGGAGGCCCCGGTGAGCAGTTCTTC	CASSPNPLAGGPGEQFF	-	TRBV28	TRBJ2-1	TRBD2
TGTGCCAGCAGCCCCCGGGACAGGGGGCTCGCTGAAGCTTTCTTT	CASSPRDRGLAEAFF	-	TRBV7-6	TRBJ1-1	TRBD1
TGTGCCATCAGTGAGGGAGGTACCTACCGACTATCCTATGGCTACACCTTC	CAISEGGTYRLSYGYTF	-	TRBV10-3	TRBJ1-2	-
TGTGCCATAGCAACGGACAGCTCCTACGAGCAGTACTTC	CAIATDSSYEQYF	-	TRBV30	TRBJ2-7	-
TGTGCCAGCAGTGATGGGAGAAACACCGGGGAGCTGTTTTTT	CASSDGRNTGELFF	-	TRBV2	TRBJ2-2	-
TGCAGCGTTGTCCGGGACTCCGCGTCCGGGGAGCTGTTTTTT	CSVVRDSASGELFF	-	TRBV29-1	TRBJ2-2	-
TGCAGCGTTGTCCCGTTCCGGGACAACTCCTACGAGCAGTACTTC	CSVVPFRDNSYEQYF	-	TRBV29-1	TRBJ2-7	-
TGTGCCTGGAGTGTACGGGGGGCGGGAGGTCAGCCCCAGCATTTT	CAWSVRGAGGQPQHF	-	TRBV30	TRBJ1-5	-